Shown below are 15 T cell receptor beta chains from a single sample sequenced in a study of cytomegalovirus exposure and HLA in healthy donors. Produced via immunoSEQ multiplex PCR; TCRdb's table is partial and in-frame only. The repertoire includes some 120,000 clones, over 85% of them detected once, and 1.5% to 2% sits in the top ten. Sequencing was carried out using PBMCs. These receptors were taken from a woman in her late teens or twenties in good health and CMV-seronegative.

This clone occurred a few times. V gene TRBV9 combines with J gene TRBJ2-7; 12 positions agree with TRBD2. This CDR3 comprises 16 residues. The V and J ends lost 4 bases and 1 base, in that order; junction bases with no gene match: 6. Germline loops: CDR1 SGDLS, CDR2 YYNGEE. CDR3 region: CASSPIGLAGSYEQYF. DNA of the CDR3: TGTGCCAGCAGCCCAATAGGACTAGCGGGGTCCTACGAGCAGTACTTC.

The rearrangement joins TRBV7-8 to TRBJ2-7; 9 bases are a match to TRBD1. This CDR3 is built from 16 residues. Looked up from germline, CDR1 is SGHVS and CDR2 is FQNEAQ. Trimming cost V 6 bases and J 2 bases; bases outside gene matches: 11. In nucleotides, the CDR3 is TGTGCCAGCAGTTACAGACCCGGGACAGGGACCTACGAGCAGTACTTC. Amino acid sequence: CASSYRPGTGTYEQYF.

This clone came up a few times. The chain is built from TRBV7-2 and TRBJ2-7; 8 nucleotides line up with TRBD1. With V trimmed by 5 bases and J by 4 bases, 7 bases remained unmatched. Germline-derived CDR1 and CDR2 are SGHTA and FQGNSA. The CDR3 is 14 residues long. CDR3: CASSRDRREYEQYF. The CDR3 DNA follows: TGTGCCAGCAGCAGGGACAGGCGAGAATACGAGCAGTACTTC.

This rearrangement joins TRBV30 to TRBJ2-7, with 7 bases lining up with TRBD2. Germline V gene lookup returns CDR1 GTSNPN and CDR2 SVGIG (reference sequence). V lost 2 bases to trimming and J lost 4 bases; unmatched junction nucleotides: 2. The CDR3 extends over 12 amino acids. DNA for the CDR3: TGTGCCTGGAGTTGGGGAGGGTACGAGCAGTACTTC. Encoded protein: CAWSWGGYEQYF.

V is TRBV15 and J is TRBJ2-1, with D possibly TRBD2 on 6 matching bases. CDR1 and CDR2 from the germline V gene are LNHNV and YYDKDF (reference sequence). CDR3 size: 14 residues. Trimming left V 3 bases short and J 7 bases short, with 13 bases between. CDR3 DNA: TGTGCCACCAGCAGCGGGAGTAGGGGTAATGAGCAGTTCTTC. Translation gives CATSSGSRGNEQFF.

The rearrangement joins TRBV6-1 to TRBJ2-2; D is perhaps TRBD2 (5 bases). This CDR3 comprises 16 residues. Germline CDR1 and CDR2: MNHNS and SASEGT. Trimming removed 3 bases at V and 2 bases at J, with 13 bases between. As DNA, the CDR3 is TGTGCCAGCAGTGAGTGGCTAGCAGAAAACACCGGGGAGCTGTTTTTT. Encoded protein: CASSEWLAENTGELFF.

This chain joins TRBV27 and TRBJ2-1; the match to TRBD2 covers 16 bases. This CDR3 is 16 amino acids long. Germline loops: CDR1 MNHEY, CDR2 SMNVEV (reference sequence). V was clipped by 6 bases and J by 15 bases; unmatched bases: 14. The CDR3 here is CASSPGTSGGGFGRFF. CDR3 nucleotide sequence: TGTGCCAGCAGCCCCGGGACTAGCGGGGGGGGGTTCGGGCGGTTCTTC.

The chain employs TRBV10-2 and TRBJ2-2; TRBD1 matches at 7 bases. This CDR3 has 15 residues. CDR1 is WSHSY and CDR2 is SAAADI in the germline V gene. Germline trimming cut 6 bases from V and 5 bases from J; bases unmatched to any gene: 9. The CDR3 sequence: CASSPPTGRTGELFF. The CDR3 region has the DNA TGCGCCAGCAGCCCCCCGACAGGGAGAACCGGGGAGCTGTTTTTT.

This clone was observed a single time. CDR3 residues: CASSSATPNTEAFF. The CDR3 coding sequence is TGTGCCAGCAGCTCTGCGACTCCTAACACTGAAGCTTTCTTT. This rearrangement joins TRBV28 to TRBJ1-1; D remains ambiguous. The CDR3 spans 14 residues. Trimming cost V 6 bases and J 2 bases, with 13 bases left between them. Germline lookup yields CDR1 MDHEN and CDR2 SYDVKM.

The chain links TRBV6-5 to TRBJ1-2; D unresolved. From germline, CDR1 is MNHEY and CDR2 SVGAGI. The CDR3 has 13 residues. V was shortened by 7 bases and J by 8 bases, with 17 bases between the two germline ends. The CDR3 coding sequence is TGTGCCAGCACCACTAGGGCTGTCGGGGGCTACACCTTC. Protein sequence: CASTTRAVGGYTF.

The rearrangement joins TRBV18 to TRBJ2-3; 7 nucleotides line up with TRBD2. The ends lost 3 bases at V and 0 bases at J; junction bases unmatched: 6. Germline CDR1 KGHSH, CDR2 LQKENI. The CDR3 runs to 16 residues. This CDR3 reads CASSPALASSTDTQYF. The DNA for the CDR3 is TGTGCCAGCTCACCTGCACTAGCGAGTAGCACAGATACGCAGTATTTT.

This chain connects TRBV11-2 to TRBJ1-4, with a weak D call TRBD1 (6 bases). Germline assignment: CDR1 SGHAT and CDR2 FQNNGV. The CDR3 covers 14 residues. Between the trimmed V and J ends, which lost 6 bases and 8 bases, there was a span of 16 bases. The CDR3 region has the DNA TGTGCCAGCAGACCGACAGGACGGGGCGAAAAACTGTTTTTT. Its protein is CASRPTGRGEKLFF.

The V call is TRBV7-8, the J call TRBJ1-2, with D possibly matching TRBD1 (5 bases). Germline assignment: CDR1 SGHVS and CDR2 FQNEAQ. V dropped 2 bases and J dropped 4 bases, with 14 bases sitting between them. The CDR3 is 15 residues long. The CDR3 DNA sequence: TGTGCCAGCAGCTTATCGGTCTGGACACTCTATGGCTACACCTTC. Translated, it gives CASSLSVWTLYGYTF.

The chain couples TRBV25-1 to TRBJ1-2, with D possibly matching TRBD1 (5 bases). Trimming shortened V by 5 bases and J by 1 base, and 11 bases separated the two germline ends. This CDR3 comprises 14 residues. Germline-derived CDR1 and CDR2 are MGHDK and SYGVNS. In nucleotides, the CDR3 is TGTGCCAGCAGTACGACAGAATTTAACTATGGCTACACCTTC. Translating it yields CASSTTEFNYGYTF.

The rearrangement joins TRBV10-3 to TRBJ1-3, with 8 bases matching TRBD1. This CDR3 region has 14 residues. Germline CDR1 ENHRY, CDR2 SYGVKD. J gave up 1 base and V 11 bases, and 7 bases lay outside the gene matches. The CDR3 loop reads CAAGQGLSGNTIYF. DNA for the CDR3: TGTGCCGCTGGACAGGGTTTGTCTGGAAACACCATATATTTT.